A single sample is the source of the 24 T cell receptor beta chains below, sequenced in a study of regulatory T cells in long-lasting Graves disease. HTBI primers from iRepertoire and Arm-PCR of CDR3 regions yielded the TCR beta libraries. TCRdb re-derived calls from the multiplex PCR reads in MiXCR, one entry per CDR3 protein. The data hold a few hundred thousand distinct CDR3 sequences, with 18% observed a single time. Noted time point: newly diagnosed GD, antithyroid drugs for less than 3 months. Generation of the TCR library employed RNA extracted from PBMCs. These data are also associated with another study on T cells in Graves' hyperthyroidism and ophthalmopathy.

The sample was peripheral blood mononuclear cells (PBMCs), taken at new diagnosis, from a patient treated with antithyroid drugs. These receptors originate from a woman in her thirties with Graves disease.

This clonotype has a count of ten or more. The gene calls are TRBV6-2 or TRBV6-3 and TRBJ2-5, with D possibly matching TRBD2 (6 bases). Germline values: CDR1 MNHEY, CDR2 SVGEGT. Trimming stripped 6 bases from V and 3 bases from J, with 17 bases between. The CDR3 spans 15 residues. The CDR3: CASRRGGANEETQYF. The DNA for the CDR3 is TGTGCCAGCAGGCGAGGCGGGGCCAACGAAGAGACCCAGTACTTC.

This clonotype came up a few times. This chain joins TRBV4-1 and TRBJ1-5; possible D gene TRBD1, 6 bases. This CDR3 region has 16 residues. V was shortened by 3 bases and J by 4 bases, with 16 bases between the two germline ends. CDR1 and CDR2 from the germline V gene are MGHRA and YSYEKL. The CDR3 spells CASSQALGGRNQPQHF. The CDR3 coding sequence is TGCGCCAGCAGCCAGGCACTAGGGGGACGAAATCAGCCCCAGCATTTT.

This clonotype was detected only a few times. This chain joins TRBV19 and TRBJ1-2, with 7 nucleotides matching TRBD1. The CDR3 sequence is 14 residues long. V gave up 8 bases and J gave up 5 bases; unmatched junction bases: 11. The germline V gene has CDR1 LNHDA and CDR2 SQIVND (reference sequence). For the CDR3, the DNA is TGTGCCAGTGGTCCTCGACAGGGAGTGTATGGCTACACCTTC. It yields the protein CASGPRQGVYGYTF. Looking up the rest from reference TRBV19 and TRBJ1-2 gives the full variable domain: DGGITQSPKYLFRKEGQNVTLSCEQNLNHDAMYWYRQDPGQGLRLIYYSQIVNDFQKGDIAEGYSVSREKKESFPLTVTSAQKNPTAFYLCASGPRQGVYGYTFGSGTRLTVV.

This clonotype was observed many times. The V call is TRBV18, the J call TRBJ1-1; D is undetermined. The V gene's germline CDR1 is KGHSH and CDR2 LQKENI. V gave up 1 base and J gave up 4 bases, with 7 bases separating them. The CDR3 sequence is 13 residues long. This chain's CDR3 is CASSPQVGTEAFF. The CDR3 DNA is TGTGCCAGCTCACCACAGGTGGGCACTGAAGCTTTCTTT.

This rearrangement joins TRBV4-2 to TRBJ2-7, with D unclear. The CDR3 has 16 amino acids. Germline V gene data show CDR1 as LGHNA and CDR2 as YNFKEQ. V was shortened by 0 bases and J by 0 bases, with 12 bases between the two germline ends. The CDR3 nucleotides are TGTGCCAGCAGCCAAGAAAAGCAGAGGAGCTCCTACGAGCAGTACTTC. Protein sequence: CASSQEKQRSSYEQYF.

Points on this clonotype: As the CDR3 is not closed by the conserved phenylalanine or tryptophan, this likely results from a read error. The chain links TRBV12-3 or TRBV12-4 to TRBJ1-1; D gene unclear. This CDR3 contains 14 residues. V was pared by 2 bases and J by 4 bases, with 11 bases between. The CDR3 region has the DNA TGTGCCAGCAGTTTATCTGGGTCAGTCACTGAAGCTTTCCTT. Its protein product is CASSLSGSVTEAFL.

This clonotype was seen at least ten times. CDR3 sequence reads: CASSLFRDRALNTEAFF. Written as DNA, the CDR3 is TGTGCCAGCAGCTTATTTCGAGACAGGGCTTTGAACACTGAAGCTTTCTTT. V is TRBV11-2 and J is TRBJ1-1; 7 nucleotides align to TRBD1. The CDR3 length is 17 residues. Germline CDR1 reads SGHAT; CDR2 reads FQNNGV. V lost 2 bases, J lost 0 bases, and 9 bases stayed unmatched.

This clonotype was counted only a few times. The genes are TRBV6-9 and TRBJ2-1; D is uncertain. The length of the CDR3 is 15 residues. The V end was cut by 3 bases, the J end by 8 bases, with 17 bases between. CDR1 is MNHGY and CDR2 is SVAAGI in the germline V gene. The CDR3 reads CASSYGSLEKDEQFF. The CDR3 coding sequence is TGTGCCAGCAGTTACGGTAGTCTTGAGAAGGATGAGCAGTTCTTC.

This clonotype appeared many times. The chain uses TRBV7-3 and TRBJ1-2, with D uncertain. Trimming cost V 4 bases and J 8 bases, with 14 bases left between them. Germline V gives CDR1 SGHTA, CDR2 FQGTGA. The CDR3 loop spans 13 amino acids. The CDR3: CASSSALLEGYTF. The CDR3 DNA is TGTGCCAGCAGCTCGGCCCTTCTGGAGGGCTACACCTTC.

Ten or more counts support this clonotype. One end of the junction varies from germline; a read error may be responsible. The chain has TRBV5-1 and TRBJ2-2; 8 bases fit TRBD1. CDR3 length: 17 amino acids. The V gene's germline CDR1 is SGHRS and CDR2 YFSETQ. The CDR3 DNA reads TGCGCCAGCAGCGGGGGGACAGGACTACCCAACACCAGGGAGCTGTTTTTT. Protein sequence: CASSGGTGLPNTRELFF.

This clonotype was seen repeatedly, ten times or more. The chain joins TRBV2 to TRBJ2-7; D uncertain. The CDR3 runs to 14 residues. The V end lost 4 bases, the J end lost 2 bases, and 12 bases lay between the germline ends. The V gene's germline CDR1 is SNHLY and CDR2 FYNNEI. This CDR3 is CASSVGLPTYEQYF. CDR3 DNA sequence: TGTGCCAGCAGTGTTGGCTTACCGACCTACGAGCAGTACTTC.

At least ten counts were recorded for this clonotype. V gene TRBV14 combines with J gene TRBJ2-7; D is unresolved. V was shortened by 0 bases and J by 3 bases, with 9 bases between the two germline ends. This CDR3 region has 14 residues. Looked up from germline, CDR1 is SGHDN and CDR2 is FVKESK. The CDR3 is CASSQEGFLYEQYF. The CDR3 DNA sequence: TGTGCCAGCAGCCAAGAAGGGTTCCTCTACGAGCAGTACTTC.

For the CDR3, the DNA is TGTGCCAGTAGTATAGAAGGGGGACAGTTCTACGAGCAGTACTTC. Translation: CASSIEGGQFYEQYF. The chain employs TRBV19 and TRBJ2-7, with 7 bases that match TRBD1. The trim removed 0 bases at V and 3 bases at J, leaving 5 bases unmatched. This CDR3 region has 15 residues. Per the germline V gene, CDR1 is LNHDA and CDR2 is SQIVND (reference sequence).

This clonotype occurred many times. The CDR3 region has the DNA TGCAGTGCTAGCGGATGGGAGTGGGGCTCTGGAAACACCATATATTTT. Translation: CSASGWEWGSGNTIYF. The chain carries TRBV20-1 and TRBJ1-3, with D unclear. Trimming cost V 3 bases and J 0 bases, with 15 bases left between them. The CDR3 is 16 residues long. Germline lookup yields CDR1 DFQATT and CDR2 SNEGSKA (reference sequence).

V is TRBV20-1 and J is TRBJ1-2; TRBD1 agrees at 8 bases. The CDR3 length is 14 residues. The trim removed 1 base at V and 3 bases at J, leaving 4 bases unmatched. In germline, CDR1 is DFQATT, CDR2 SNEGSKA (reference sequence). For the CDR3, the DNA is TGCAGTGCTAGAGTAGACAGGGGTGACTATGGCTACACCTTC. Translating gives CSARVDRGDYGYTF.

This clonotype was seen many times. This chain joins TRBV12-3 or TRBV12-4 and TRBJ2-7; unclear D gene. The V and J ends lost 0 bases and 9 bases respectively, with 15 bases between them. The length of the CDR3 is 14 residues. For the CDR3, the DNA is TGTGCCAGCAGTTTAGCACCGGTTGGGTTGGGGCAGTACTTC. Amino acid sequence: CASSLAPVGLGQYF.

This clonotype was counted many times. The rearrangement joins TRBV19 to TRBJ1-1; no clear D gene. The CDR3 has 14 residues. Deletions cut 0 bases from V and 1 base from J, with 6 bases between. Per the germline V gene, CDR1 is LNHDA and CDR2 is SQIVND (reference sequence). The CDR3 DNA follows: TGTGCCAGTAGTATAGAGGGGTGGAACACTGAAGCTTTCTTT. Translated, it gives CASSIEGWNTEAFF.

This clonotype was found many times. This chain connects TRBV2 to TRBJ1-2; no definite D call. The CDR3 has 14 amino acids. With 7 bases removed from V and 0 bases from J, the gap between germline ends came to 12 bases. Germline lookup yields CDR1 SNHLY and CDR2 FYNNEI. The CDR3 DNA follows: TGTGCCAGCAAACGCGACACAGCTAACTATGGCTACACCTTC. Translating gives CASKRDTANYGYTF.

The sample holds many counts of this clonotype. V and J are TRBV7-9 and TRBJ1-2, with TRBD1 matching over 8 bases. Germline lookup yields CDR1 SEHNR and CDR2 FQNEAQ (reference sequence). Germline trimming cut 3 bases from V and 0 bases from J; bases unmatched to any gene: 9. The CDR3 is 17 amino acids. The CDR3: CASSLGAGGVANYGYTF. CDR3 in DNA: TGTGCCAGCAGCTTGGGAGCAGGGGGCGTCGCTAACTATGGCTACACCTTC.

The gene calls are TRBV11-2 and TRBJ2-7; 14 bases map to TRBD2. From germline, CDR1 is SGHAT and CDR2 FQNNGV. The CDR3 runs 20 residues. Trimming took 3 bases from V and 2 from J; bases not matched to a gene: 15. CDR3 nucleotides: TGTGCCAGCAGCTTGCCCGGACTAGCGGGGGGACCTTCCTTTACCTACGAGCAGTACTTC. Translation: CASSLPGLAGGPSFTYEQYF.

This clonotype was recorded many times. The gene calls are TRBV12-3 or TRBV12-4 and TRBJ2-5; D is possibly TRBD2 (5 bases). This CDR3 has 13 residues. The germline V and J ends were trimmed by 5 bases and 2 bases, with 9 bases remaining between them. DNA of the CDR3: TGTGCCAGCAGTGAGACGGGACAAGAGACCCAGTACTTC. Its translation is CASSETGQETQYF.

This clonotype is judged large. The CDR3: CASSLESEGDTQYF. The CDR3 nucleotides are TGCGCCAGCAGCTTGGAGTCAGAAGGAGATACGCAGTATTTT. The rearrangement uses TRBV5-1 and TRBJ2-3; no definite D call. The CDR3 spans 14 residues. The germline gives CDR1 SGHRS, CDR2 YFSETQ. Trimming cost V 0 bases and J 5 bases, with 10 bases left between them.

Comment on this clonotype: A much larger clone lies one base from this, so it may be a read error. The V gene is TRBV5-5, the J gene TRBJ1-5; D gene ambiguous. The CDR3 length is 14 residues. V lost 2 bases, J lost 3 bases, and 9 bases lay in between. Germline V gene data show CDR1 as SGHKS and CDR2 as YYEKEE (reference sequence). Written as DNA, the CDR3 is TGTGCCAGCAGCTTTAGACTGAACAATCAGCCCCAGCATTTT. This gives the protein CASSFRLNNQPQHF. The entire variable domain, with the rest obtained from reference TRBV5-5 and TRBJ1-5, is as follows: DAGVTQSPTHLIKTRGQQVTLRCSPISGHKSVSWYQQVLGQGPQFIFQYYEKEERGRGNFPDRFSARQFPNYSSELNVNALLLGDSALYLCASSFRLNNQPQHFGDGTRLSIL.

This clonotype came up a few times. This chain links TRBV20-1 with TRBJ1-1, with D uncertain. Per the germline V gene, CDR1 is DFQATT and CDR2 is SNEGSKA (reference sequence). The CDR3 consists of 12 residues. Trimming stripped 1 base from V and 3 bases from J, with 6 bases between. CDR3 loop: CSARAGDTEAFF. The CDR3 DNA reads TGCAGTGCTAGAGCCGGGGACACTGAAGCTTTCTTT.